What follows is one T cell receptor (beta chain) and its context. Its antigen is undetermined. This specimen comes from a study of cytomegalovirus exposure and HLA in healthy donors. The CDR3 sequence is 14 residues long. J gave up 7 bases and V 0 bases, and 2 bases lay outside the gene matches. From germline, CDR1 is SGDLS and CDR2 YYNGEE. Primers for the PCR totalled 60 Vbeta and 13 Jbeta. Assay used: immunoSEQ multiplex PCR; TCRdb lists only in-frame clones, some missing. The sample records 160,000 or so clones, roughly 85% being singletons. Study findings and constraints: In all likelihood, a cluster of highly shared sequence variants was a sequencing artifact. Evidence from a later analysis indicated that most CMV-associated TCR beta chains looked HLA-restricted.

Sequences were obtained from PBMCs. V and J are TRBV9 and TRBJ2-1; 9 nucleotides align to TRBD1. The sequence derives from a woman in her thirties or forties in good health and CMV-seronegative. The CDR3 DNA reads TGTGCCAGCAGCGTAGTGACAGGGGGAAATGAGCAGTTCTTC. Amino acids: CASSVVTGGNEQFF. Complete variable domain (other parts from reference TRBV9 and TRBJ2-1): DSGVTQTPKHLITATGQRVTLRCSPRSGDLSVYWYQQSLDQGLQFLIQYYNGEERAKGNILERFSAQQFPDLHSELNLSSLELGDSALYFCASSVVTGGNEQFFGPGTRLTVL.